Below are 20 T cell receptor beta chains sequenced from a single sample in a study of technical replicates of blood from a few donors. Using immunoSEQ multiplex PCR, the repertoire was profiled, and TCRdb retains in-frame clones only, with some absent. The sample includes roughly 90,000 clones, 90% to 96% of them seen just once. Material: T cells isolated from PBMCs. These receptors were taken from a human donor in good health.

Note on this clone: Sequence at one end of the junction differs from germline and may be a read error. In DNA, the CDR3 is TGTGTCAGCAGTGAAGCCTACTCTAGCGGGAGAGGCGATACGCAGTATTTT. It specifies CVSSEAYSSGRGDTQYF. This sequence joins TRBV2 and TRBJ2-3; 10 bases fit TRBD2. CDR1 SNHLY and CDR2 FYNNEI come from the germline V gene. This CDR3 contains 17 residues.

The chain links TRBV5-1 to TRBJ2-3; TRBD2 matches at 9 bases. The CDR3 is 15 residues long. Germline assignment: CDR1 SGHRS and CDR2 YFSETQ. The trim removed 0 bases at V and 5 bases at J, leaving 4 bases unmatched. The CDR3 region is CASSLEAGGLDTQYF. The CDR3 region has the DNA TGCGCCAGCAGCTTGGAGGCGGGAGGGTTAGATACGCAGTATTTT.

The V and J genes are TRBV6-4 and TRBJ2-5; 7 nucleotides align to TRBD1. CDR3 length: 13 residues. The V segment lost 4 bases and the J segment 5 bases; nucleotides outside the gene matches: 4. Germline CDR1 is MRHNA and CDR2 is SNTAGT. This CDR3 reads CASSGQGQETQYF. In DNA form, the CDR3 reads TGTGCCAGCAGTGGACAGGGTCAGGAGACCCAGTACTTC.

This clone was picked up one time. This rearrangement joins TRBV11-3 to TRBJ2-7; 7 bases are a match to TRBD1. Trimming cost V 4 bases and J 4 bases; bases outside gene matches: 7. From germline, CDR1 is SGHNT and CDR2 YENEEA. The CDR3 contains 14 residues. The CDR3 reads CASSSRTGFYEQYF. The CDR3 region has the DNA TGTGCCAGCAGCTCACGGACAGGATTTTACGAGCAGTACTTC.

The chain joins TRBV19 to TRBJ2-7; TRBD1 might be the D (5 bases). The germline V gene encodes CDR1 LNHDA and CDR2 SQIVND (reference sequence). V gave up 1 base and J gave up 0 bases, with 10 bases separating them. This CDR3 contains 15 residues. CDR3 DNA: TGTGCCAGTAGTATAGGAGGACATAGCTCCTACGAGCAGTACTTC. Protein sequence: CASSIGGHSSYEQYF.

The count of this clone is one. The chain has TRBV19 and TRBJ1-1, with D tentatively TRBD1 (6 bases). Germline V gene lookup returns CDR1 LNHDA and CDR2 SQIVND (reference sequence). The CDR3 is 13 residues long. The ends were cut back, 4 bases at V and 5 bases at J, with 11 bases in the middle. This CDR3 is CASSNRVGTEAFF. CDR3 DNA sequence: TGTGCCAGTAGTAACAGGGTGGGGACTGAAGCTTTCTTT.

The chain uses TRBV18 and TRBJ1-5, with 10 bases fitting TRBD1. This CDR3 is built from 17 residues. Per the germline V gene, CDR1 is KGHSH and CDR2 is LQKENI. Germline trimming cut 0 bases from V and 6 bases from J; bases unmatched to any gene: 8. This chain's CDR3 is CASSPPGQGNNGQPQHF. CDR3 nucleotides: TGTGCCAGCTCACCACCGGGACAGGGGAACAACGGTCAGCCCCAGCATTTT.

The gene calls are TRBV2 and TRBJ2-2; 10 bases are a match to TRBD1. The CDR3 is made up of 18 amino acids. The germline CDR1 and CDR2 sequences are SNHLY and FYNNEI. V trimming: 0 bases; J trimming: 6 bases; junction bases outside the gene matches: 10. The CDR3 coding sequence is TGTGCCAGCAGTGAAGCGCTTATGGGACAGGGGAGTCCCGGGGAGCTGTTTTTT. It is translated as CASSEALMGQGSPGELFF.

CDR3 residues: CASSLRPGQGRDTQYF. The DNA of the CDR3 is TGTGCCAGCAGTCTCAGGCCGGGACAGGGTCGGGATACGCAGTATTTT. The gene calls are TRBV27 and TRBJ2-3; 9 nucleotides align to TRBD1. The CDR3 has 16 amino acids. V was clipped by 5 bases and J by 6 bases; unmatched bases: 12. Germline V gene data show CDR1 as MNHEY and CDR2 as SMNVEV (reference sequence).

The chain employs TRBV9 and TRBJ2-3; perhaps TRBD2 as D (6 bases). V dropped 0 bases and J dropped 4 bases, with 9 bases sitting between them. The CDR3 has 14 amino acids. Per the germline V gene, CDR1 is SGDLS and CDR2 is YYNGEE. Here the CDR3 DNA reads TGTGCCAGCAGCGTAGACAGGAGGGCAGATACGCAGTATTTT. Translating gives CASSVDRRADTQYF.

The CDR3 here is CASSHPGTGVPDTQYF. In nucleotides, the CDR3 is TGCGCCAGCAGCCATCCCGGGACAGGGGTACCAGATACGCAGTATTTT. The chain recombines TRBV4-1 with TRBJ2-3; 10 bases line up with TRBD1. Germline V CDR1 and CDR2: MGHRA, YSYEKL. The CDR3 is 16 residues long. Trimming at V came to 3 bases and at J to 4 bases, leaving 7 bases not matched to a gene.

The gene calls are TRBV5-5 and TRBJ1-1; no reliable D call. The V gene's germline CDR1 is SGHKS and CDR2 YYEKEE (reference sequence). The V gene lost 0 bases and the J gene lost 6 bases, with 9 bases spanning the gap. This CDR3 is 13 amino acids long. CDR3 sequence reads: CASSLDPGSEAFF. The CDR3 region has the DNA TGTGCCAGCAGCTTGGATCCAGGCTCTGAAGCTTTCTTT.

The V and J genes are TRBV7-9 and TRBJ2-7; D is possibly TRBD1 (6 bases). The CDR3 runs 18 residues. V was pared by 4 bases and J by 0 bases, with 22 bases between. Per germline, CDR1 SEHNR and CDR2 FQNEAQ (reference sequence). The DNA for the CDR3 is TGTGCCAGCAGCTCATCGCCCACCAGGGGTCTAGGCTCCTACGAGCAGTACTTC. This codes for CASSSSPTRGLGSYEQYF.

This clone was detected once. The chain combines TRBV10-3 with TRBJ1-3; a possible D gene is TRBD1 (5 bases). Trimming took 10 bases from V and 0 from J, leaving 10 bases between them. The CDR3 is 13 amino acids. Looked up from germline, CDR1 is ENHRY and CDR2 is SYGVKD. The CDR3 nucleotides read TGTGCCACTCAGACAGCCTCTGGAAACACCATATATTTT. Residues: CATQTASGNTIYF.

CDR3 sequence: CASRSTSGRPETQYF. The CDR3 nucleotides read TGTGCCAGCAGGTCTACTAGCGGGAGGCCAGAGACCCAGTACTTC. The chain uses TRBV7-2 and TRBJ2-5, with 12 bases matching TRBD2. V dropped 6 bases and J dropped 4; count of bases not matched to a gene: 6. Germline CDR1 reads SGHTA; CDR2 reads FQGNSA. The CDR3 extends over 15 amino acids. Looking up the rest from reference TRBV7-2 and TRBJ2-5 gives the full variable domain: GAGVSQSPSNKVTEKGKDVELRCDPISGHTALYWYRQSLGQGLEFLIYFQGNSAPDKSGLPSDRFSAERTGGSVSTLTIQRTQQEDSAVYLCASRSTSGRPETQYFGPGTRLLVL.

CDR3 amino acids: CASSFGQVVEQYF. The CDR3 region has the DNA TGTGCCAGCAGCTTCGGACAGGTAGTCGAGCAGTACTTC. The chain has TRBV7-2 and TRBJ2-7; TRBD1 agrees at 7 bases. CDR1 SGHTA and CDR2 FQGNSA come from the germline V gene. The V segment lost 3 bases and the J segment 6 bases; nucleotides outside the gene matches: 5. The length of the CDR3 is 13 residues.

V gene TRBV10-2 combines with J gene TRBJ1-4, with 9 bases matching TRBD1. The CDR3 has 16 residues. The V and J ends lost 0 bases and 3 bases, in that order; junction bases with no gene match: 2. Germline CDR1 reads WSHSY; CDR2 reads SAAADI. The CDR3 bases are TGCGCCAGCAGTGAGTCGGGACAGGGTGCTAATGAAAAACTGTTTTTT. Translation: CASSESGQGANEKLFF.

The V gene is TRBV19, the J gene TRBJ2-7; possible D gene TRBD1, 6 bases. Trimming removed 5 bases from V and 6 bases from J, with 11 bases in between. The V gene's germline CDR1 is LNHDA and CDR2 SQIVND (reference sequence). This CDR3 region has 12 residues. The CDR3 is CASSVGQTEQYF. The CDR3 nucleotides read TGTGCCAGTAGTGTTGGACAGACCGAGCAGTACTTC. Full variable domain (remainder filled in from reference TRBV19 and TRBJ2-7): DGGITQSPKYLFRKEGQNVTLSCEQNLNHDAMYWYRQDPGQGLRLIYYSQIVNDFQKGDIAEGYSVSREKKESFPLTVTSAQKNPTAFYLCASSVGQTEQYFGPGTRLTVT.

The rearrangement uses TRBV28 and TRBJ1-1; 7 nucleotides agree with TRBD1. CDR1 is MDHEN and CDR2 is SYDVKM in the germline V gene. V lost 6 bases, J lost 1 base, and 2 bases stayed unmatched. This CDR3 is built from 13 residues. The CDR3 DNA sequence: TGTGCCAGCAGGTCAGGGGGGAACACTGAAGCTTTCTTT. Translation gives CASRSGGNTEAFF. Full variable domain (rest looked up from reference TRBV28 and TRBJ1-1): DVKVTQSSRYLVKRTGEKVFLECVQDMDHENMFWYRQDPGLGLRLIYFSYDVKMKEKGDIPEGYSVSREKKERFSLILESASTNQTSMYLCASRSGGNTEAFFGQGTRLTVV.

This sequence joins TRBV11-3 and TRBJ1-3, with D unresolved. Trimming took 5 bases from V and 1 from J, leaving 15 bases between them. Germline CDR1 SGHNT, CDR2 YENEEA. The CDR3 totals 16 residues. The CDR3 spells CASSPRTYTSGNTIYF. In DNA form, the CDR3 reads TGTGCCAGCAGCCCACGAACCTATACTTCTGGAAACACCATATATTTT.